The 32 T cell receptor beta chains in this list originate from one sample, sequenced in a study of T cell clonotyping in hematopoietic cell transplantation. Only in-frame clones appear in the TCRdb table, and some are missing; sequencing was by immunoSEQ multiplex PCR. This table has over 7,000 clones, roughly 79% appearing once. Sequenced material: peripheral blood mononuclear cells, taken 180 days after allogeneic stem cell transplant. These receptors came from a female patient in her fifties or sixties who had an allogeneic stem cell transplant from an unrelated donor, so the T cells may come from the graft donor. Some clones in this sample may be carry-over from other donors' samples.

In its sample, this clone was seen a few times. J is TRBJ1-4 and V is TRBV19; the D gene is possibly TRBD1 (6 bases). The CDR3 is made up of 15 amino acids. V lost 5 bases and J lost 0, with 10 bases in between. Per the germline V gene, CDR1 is LNHDA and CDR2 is SQIVND (reference sequence). CDR3: CASSPRTATNEKLFF. CDR3 in DNA: TGTGCCAGTAGTCCTCGGACAGCAACTAATGAAAAACTGTTTTTT.

In nucleotides, the CDR3 is TGTGCCAGCAGCCTAATACAGGGACTTATCGGCCAAGAGACCCAGTACTTC. The encoded protein is CASSLIQGLIGQETQYF. This rearrangement joins TRBV7-9 to TRBJ2-5; D may be TRBD1 or TRBD2 (6 bases each). Germline-derived CDR1 and CDR2 are SEHNR and FQNEAQ (reference sequence). The CDR3 is 17 amino acids. The ends were cut back, 5 bases at V and 1 base at J, with 20 bases in the middle. Full variable domain (remainder filled in from reference TRBV7-9 and TRBJ2-5): DTGVSQNPRHKITKRGQNVTFRCDPISEHNRLYWYRQTLGQGPEFLTYFQNEAQLEKSRLLSDRFSAERPKGSFSTLEIQRTEQGDSAMYLCASSLIQGLIGQETQYFGPGTRLLVL.

This sequence joins TRBV7-2 and TRBJ2-1, with 8 bases lining up with TRBD2. The germline V gene encodes CDR1 SGHTA and CDR2 FQGNSA. This CDR3 has 15 residues. Trimming at V came to 6 bases and at J to 3 bases, leaving 7 bases not matched to a gene. In DNA form, the CDR3 reads TGTGCCAGCAGAACACCGGGACTAGACTACAATGAGCAGTTCTTC. Translating it yields CASRTPGLDYNEQFF.

This clone was picked up a small number of times. This sequence joins TRBV30 and TRBJ1-3; D is unclear. Deletions cut 1 base from V and 7 bases from J, with 5 bases between. Germline V CDR1 and CDR2: GTSNPN, SVGIG (reference sequence). There are 11 residues in the CDR3. The CDR3 nucleotides read TGTGCCTGGAGTGATACGAACACCATATATTTT. This sequence encodes CAWSDTNTIYF.

The chain couples TRBV19 to TRBJ1-6; TRBD1 is a possible D gene (6 bases). The V end lost 4 bases, the J end lost 7 bases, and 14 bases lay between the germline ends. The V gene's germline CDR1 is LNHDA and CDR2 SQIVND (reference sequence). This CDR3 comprises 15 residues. This CDR3 is CASSTGGGANSPLHF. CDR3 DNA: TGTGCCAGTAGTACGGGAGGGGGTGCGAATTCACCCCTCCACTTT.

The chain employs TRBV28 and TRBJ2-7; no reliable D call. The germline V gene has CDR1 MDHEN and CDR2 SYDVKM. The CDR3 sequence is 14 residues long. V lost 2 bases to trimming and J lost 3 bases, with 11 bases between them. This chain's CDR3 is CASSLGRPGYEQYF. The DNA for the CDR3 is TGTGCCAGCAGTTTAGGCAGGCCGGGCTACGAGCAGTACTTC.

The chain employs TRBV2 and TRBJ1-5, with 8 bases identical to TRBD1. The germline CDR1 and CDR2 sequences are SNHLY and FYNNEI. There are 16 residues in the CDR3. After removal of 4 bases from V and 1 base from J, the junction contained 6 bases not matched to a gene. Here the CDR3 reads CASSVTGQVSNQPQHF. The CDR3 bases are TGTGCCAGCAGTGTTACGGGACAGGTCAGCAATCAGCCCCAGCATTTT.

The CDR3 nucleotides read TGTGCCATCCAGGGTGGTCAGGGGTCATCTTATAGCAATCAGCCCCAGCATTTT. Its translation is CAIQGGQGSSYSNQPQHF. V gene TRBV2 combines with J gene TRBJ1-5, with a tentative D call TRBD1 (6 bases). There are 18 residues in the CDR3. V shed 10 bases and J shed 0 bases, with 25 bases lying between them. From germline, CDR1 is SNHLY and CDR2 FYNNEI.

The V call is TRBV28, the J call TRBJ1-6, with D uncertain. This CDR3 has 13 residues. With 6 bases removed from V and 5 bases from J, the gap between germline ends came to 8 bases. Per germline, CDR1 MDHEN and CDR2 SYDVKM. CDR3 sequence: CASSLGHNSPLHF. CDR3 bases: TGTGCCAGCAGCTTGGGTCATAATTCACCCCTCCACTTT.

This chain uses TRBV30 with TRBJ1-1, with a weak D call TRBD1 (5 bases). CDR3 length: 14 amino acids. The ends were cut back, 2 bases at V and 0 bases at J, with 10 bases in the middle. Germline loops: CDR1 GTSNPN, CDR2 SVGIG (reference sequence). The CDR3 nucleotides read TGTGCCTGGAGTCAGGGCTCCATGAACACTGAAGCTTTCTTT. It translates to CAWSQGSMNTEAFF.

The chain joins TRBV2 to TRBJ1-5, with 7 positions matching TRBD1. Per germline, CDR1 SNHLY and CDR2 FYNNEI. The V gene end was trimmed by 6 bases and the J gene end by 4 bases; junction bases not matched to a gene: 6. The CDR3 is 14 residues long. CDR3 in DNA: TGTGCCAGCAGCAGGGGACAGCCGAATCAGCCCCAGCATTTT. This sequence encodes CASSRGQPNQPQHF.

This clone was recorded only once. The CDR3 sequence is CASSYSAARNEKLFF. The DNA for the CDR3 is TGTGCCAGCAGTTACTCGGCAGCAAGAAATGAAAAACTGTTTTTT. The chain carries TRBV6-5 and TRBJ1-4; D not resolved. Trimming removed 0 bases from V and 5 bases from J, with 10 bases in between. CDR1 is MNHEY, CDR2 SVGAGI, per germline. The CDR3 length is 15 residues.

The chain couples TRBV7-2 to TRBJ2-7, with 7 positions matching TRBD1. CDR1 and CDR2 (germline): SGHTA, FQGNSA. V was clipped by 5 bases and J by 3 bases; unmatched bases: 4. This CDR3 has 13 amino acids. CDR3 DNA: TGTGCCAGCAGCCCCGGGACAGACTACGAGCAGTACTTC. Translating gives CASSPGTDYEQYF.

CDR3 DNA: TGTGCCAGCAGTAACAGTTGGGGAGCCTATGGCTACACCTTC. Protein: CASSNSWGAYGYTF. V gene TRBV6-5 combines with J gene TRBJ1-2; no clear D gene. Germline assignment: CDR1 MNHEY and CDR2 SVGAGI. The CDR3 is 14 residues long. With 5 bases removed from V and 4 bases from J, the gap between germline ends came to 14 bases.

This chain joins TRBV4-3 and TRBJ1-2; 8 nucleotides line up with TRBD1. The CDR3 totals 16 residues. The V and J ends lost 3 bases and 2 bases, in that order; junction bases with no gene match: 8. Germline CDR1 is LGHNA and CDR2 is YSLEER. CDR3 bases: TGCGCCAGCAGCCATGAAAGACAGGGGTCAAACTATGGCTACACCTTC. It specifies CASSHERQGSNYGYTF.

V is TRBV19 and J is TRBJ2-3, with 14 bases that match TRBD2. CDR1 LNHDA and CDR2 SQIVND come from the germline V gene (reference sequence). Losses at the gene ends were 5 bases for V and 5 bases for J; bases not matched to a gene: 9. CDR3 length: 17 residues. CDR3 loop: CASSVLGTSGSQDTQYF. The CDR3 nucleotides are TGTGCCAGTAGTGTACTTGGGACTAGCGGGAGTCAAGATACGCAGTATTTT.

The rearrangement uses TRBV5-4 and TRBJ1-5, with 7 nucleotides matching TRBD1. CDR1 SGHNT and CDR2 YYREEE come from the germline V gene (reference sequence). The CDR3 totals 17 residues. After removal of 4 bases from V and 6 bases from J, the junction contained 16 bases not matched to a gene. CDR3 sequence (DNA): TGTGCCAGCAGCCAGGGGGGAGGGACATTATCTGGTCAGCCCCAGCATTTT. The encoded protein is CASSQGGGTLSGQPQHF. Variable domain in full (rest from reference TRBV5-4 and TRBJ1-5): ETGVTQSPTHLIKTRGQQVTLRCSSQSGHNTVSWYQQALGQGPQFIFQYYREEENGRGNFPPRFSGLQFPNYSSELNVNALELDDSALYLCASSQGGGTLSGQPQHFGDGTRLSIL.

The chain carries TRBV7-2 and TRBJ2-1; D unclear. Trimming cost V 8 bases and J 8 bases, with 13 bases left between them. From germline, CDR1 is SGHTA and CDR2 FQGNSA. CDR3 size: 12 residues. The CDR3 spells CASGVLGYEQFF. The CDR3 DNA follows: TGTGCCAGCGGAGTATTAGGGTATGAGCAGTTCTTC.

The rearrangement joins TRBV19 to TRBJ2-7; D not resolved. Germline values: CDR1 LNHDA, CDR2 SQIVND (reference sequence). The V and J ends lost 1 base and 6 bases respectively, with 13 bases between them. The length of the CDR3 is 14 residues. The CDR3 coding sequence is TGTGCCAGTAGTATAGGGTCTGGGGAAGGCGAGCAGTACTTC. It encodes CASSIGSGEGEQYF.

As DNA, the CDR3 is TGTGCCAGCAGCCTGCTCGTGGCCGTTGCTGGAAACACCATATATTTT. Encoded protein: CASSLLVAVAGNTIYF. The chain recombines TRBV5-6 with TRBJ1-3; D remains ambiguous. V lost 4 bases and J 2 bases, leaving 16 bases between the germline ends. The CDR3 sequence is 16 residues long. CDR1 is SGHDT and CDR2 is YYEEEE in the germline V gene.

The CDR3 region has the DNA TGTGCCAGCAGTTACGGACTGGAACAAGAGACCCAGTACTTC. The encoded protein is CASSYGLEQETQYF. This chain connects TRBV7-7 to TRBJ2-5; D is perhaps TRBD2 (5 bases). CDR1 and CDR2 (germline): SSHAT, FNYEAQ (reference sequence). CDR3 length equals 14 residues. V lost 6 bases, J lost 2 bases, and 13 bases lay in between.

This clone occurred once. The J gene is TRBJ2-1, the V gene TRBV5-4, with 9 bases fitting TRBD2. Germline-derived CDR1 and CDR2 are SGHNT and YYREEE (reference sequence). Unmatched junction bases numbered 5, after V lost 2 bases and J lost 5 bases. The length of the CDR3 is 15 residues. CDR3: CASSLLAGINNEQFF. The CDR3 DNA reads as TGTGCCAGCAGCTTACTAGCGGGTATAAACAATGAGCAGTTCTTC. The full variable domain, with the rest looked up from reference TRBV5-4 and TRBJ2-1, is ETGVTQSPTHLIKTRGQQVTLRCSSQSGHNTVSWYQQALGQGPQFIFQYYREEENGRGNFPPRFSGLQFPNYSSELNVNALELDDSALYLCASSLLAGINNEQFFGPGTRLTVL.

V is TRBV7-3 and J is TRBJ1-4; 7 bases align to TRBD1. The CDR3 is made up of 15 amino acids. Unmatched junction bases numbered 11, after V lost 5 bases and J lost 8 bases. Germline V gene data show CDR1 as SGHTA and CDR2 as FQGTGA. CDR3: CASSPTTGFGEKLFF. The CDR3 nucleotides read TGTGCCAGCAGCCCAACGACAGGGTTTGGAGAAAAACTGTTTTTT.

This sequence joins TRBV10-3 and TRBJ2-7; TRBD2 is a possible D gene (6 bases). The CDR3 is 15 amino acids. In germline, CDR1 is ENHRY, CDR2 SYGVKD. V was pared by 6 bases and J by 2 bases, with 17 bases between. CDR3 region: CAISPGQGLAYEQYF. Here the CDR3 DNA reads TGTGCCATCAGCCCGGGGCAGGGACTCGCCTACGAGCAGTACTTC.

V and J are TRBV7-3 and TRBJ1-2, with a possible D match to TRBD1 (6 bases). The CDR3 totals 12 residues. V shed 8 bases and J shed 6 bases, with 13 bases lying between them. Germline assignment: CDR1 SGHTA and CDR2 FQGTGA. CDR3 coding DNA: TGTGCCAGCGGCGAGGGGGTTGATGGCTACACCTTC. Translated, it gives CASGEGVDGYTF.

The CDR3 DNA reads TGTGCCAGTAGTGGCCCCCAACAGGTGCGCTACACCTTC. This codes for CASSGPQQVRYTF. The rearrangement links TRBV19 to TRBJ1-2; D is possibly TRBD1 (5 bases). Germline CDR1 is LNHDA and CDR2 is SQIVND (reference sequence). Trimming stripped 5 bases from V and 9 bases from J, with 16 bases between. The CDR3 extends over 13 amino acids.

The V gene is TRBV6-5, the J gene TRBJ2-7; D perhaps matches TRBD2 (5 bases). From germline, CDR1 is MNHEY and CDR2 SVGAGI. This CDR3 contains 14 residues. V was cut by 6 bases and J by 0 bases, with 12 bases left in between. The CDR3 nucleotides read TGTGCCAGCAGCCCGGACTCAAGCTCCTACGAGCAGTACTTC. Protein product: CASSPDSSSYEQYF.

The chain recombines TRBV5-6 with TRBJ1-1; 7 positions match TRBD1. Germline V lookup: CDR1 SGHDT, CDR2 YYEEEE. V lost 2 bases, J lost 1 base, and 8 bases stayed unmatched. The CDR3 covers 16 residues. CDR3 protein: CASSLSRGKSNTEAFF. The CDR3 nucleotides are TGTGCCAGCAGCTTATCCAGGGGGAAATCGAACACTGAAGCTTTCTTT.

V is TRBV2 and J is TRBJ1-5, with unresolved D. The V gene lost 3 bases and the J gene lost 4 bases, with 7 bases spanning the gap. Looked up from germline, CDR1 is SNHLY and CDR2 is FYNNEI. This CDR3 is 13 amino acids long. CDR3 bases: TGTGCCAGCAGTGATCTCAGGAATCAGCCCCAGCATTTT. It translates to CASSDLRNQPQHF.

CDR3 nucleotides: TGTGCCAGCACCCCTCTGGCACACCGCACAGATACGCAGTATTTT. Translating it yields CASTPLAHRTDTQYF. This chain joins TRBV2 and TRBJ2-3; D unresolved. Between the trimmed V and J ends, which lost 7 bases and 1 base, there was a span of 15 bases. This CDR3 has 15 residues. CDR1 is SNHLY, CDR2 FYNNEI, per germline.

This chain joins TRBV30 and TRBJ2-1; TRBD1 matches at 9 bases. Germline CDR1 is GTSNPN and CDR2 is SVGIG (reference sequence). CDR3 length: 15 amino acids. V shed 2 bases, J shed 6 bases, and the junction held 8 bases outside the gene matches. The CDR3 region is CAWSSQGARSNEQFF. CDR3 coding DNA: TGTGCCTGGAGTTCACAGGGGGCTCGTTCCAATGAGCAGTTCTTC.

V and J are TRBV11-2 and TRBJ1-2; D remains unclear. This CDR3 is 13 amino acids long. CDR1 and CDR2 from the germline V gene are SGHAT and FQNNGV. Trimming removed 5 bases from V and 5 bases from J, with 12 bases in between. As DNA, the CDR3 is TGTGCCAGCAGCCTGTTACTTGGATATGGCTACACCTTC. This encodes CASSLLLGYGYTF. Drawing the rest from reference TRBV11-2 and TRBJ1-2, the complete variable domain is EAGVAQSPRYKIIEKRQSVAFWCNPISGHATLYWYQQILGQGPKLLIQFQNNGVVDDSQLPKDRFSAERLKGVDSTLKIQPAKLEDSAVYLCASSLLLGYGYTFGSGTRLTVV.